The TCR beta chain described here comes from a study of technical replicates of blood from several donors. The method was immunoSEQ multiplex PCR; TCRdb's version includes in-frame clones alone and lacks a portion of them. The table shows about 80,000 clones, with 98% occurring only once. Germline V gives CDR1 LNHDA, CDR2 SQIVND (reference sequence). The length of the CDR3 is 15 residues. The ends lost 7 bases at V and 2 bases at J; junction bases unmatched: 7. This sequence was found in a human donor in good health. The genes are TRBV19 and TRBJ2-1; 8 nucleotides line up with TRBD2. Sequenced: T cells isolated from PBMCs. CDR3 region: CASTLGLAPYNEQFF. The CDR3 DNA sequence: TGTGCCAGTACTCTAGGACTAGCTCCCTACAATGAGCAGTTCTTC.